The T cell receptor beta chain under discussion was sequenced for a study of OX40 agonist ivuxolimab in advanced cancers. Sequencing used immunoSEQ multiplex PCR; TCRdb keeps in-frame clones, though not all of them. The sample lists some 79,000 clones; 88% were seen once. CDR1 and CDR2 (germline): SGHTA, FQGTGA. The J segment lost 6 bases and the V segment lost 3 bases, leaving 2 bases of the junction unmatched. CDR3 length: 14 residues. The rearrangement joins TRBV7-3 to TRBJ2-1; 10 nucleotides line up with TRBD2. This TCR came from an adult with an advanced solid tumor such as melanoma, head and neck, liver or kidney cancer. Here the sequenced sample was CD4+ or CD8+ T cells sorted from blood, taken in a trial of the OX40 agonist ivuxolimab. The CDR3 DNA reads TGTGCCAGCAGCTTGGGACTAGCGAGCAATGAGCAGTTCTTC. It codes for CASSLGLASNEQFF. Supplemented by reference TRBV7-3 and TRBJ2-1, the full variable domain reads GAGVSQTPSNKVTEKGKYVELRCDPISGHTALYWYRQSLGQGPEFLIYFQGTGAADDSGLPNDRFFAVRPEGSVSTLKIQRTERGDSAVYLCASSLGLASNEQFFGPGTRLTVL.